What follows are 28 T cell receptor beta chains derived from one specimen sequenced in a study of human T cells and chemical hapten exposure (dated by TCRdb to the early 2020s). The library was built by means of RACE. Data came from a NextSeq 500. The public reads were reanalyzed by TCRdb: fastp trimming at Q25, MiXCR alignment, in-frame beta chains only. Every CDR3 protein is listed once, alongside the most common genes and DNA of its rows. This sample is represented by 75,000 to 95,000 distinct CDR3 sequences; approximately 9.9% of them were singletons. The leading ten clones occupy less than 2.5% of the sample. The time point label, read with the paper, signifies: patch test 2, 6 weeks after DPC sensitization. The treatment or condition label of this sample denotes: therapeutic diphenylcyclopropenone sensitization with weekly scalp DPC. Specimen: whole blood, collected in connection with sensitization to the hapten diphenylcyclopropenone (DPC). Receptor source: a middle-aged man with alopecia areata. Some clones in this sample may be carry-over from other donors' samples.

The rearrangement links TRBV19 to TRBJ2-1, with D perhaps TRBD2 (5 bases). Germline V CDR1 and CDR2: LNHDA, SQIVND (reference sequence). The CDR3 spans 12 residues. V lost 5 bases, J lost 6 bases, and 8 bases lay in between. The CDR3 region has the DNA TGTGCCAGTAGTTGGGGAGTCAATGAGCAGTTCTTC. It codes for CASSWGVNEQFF. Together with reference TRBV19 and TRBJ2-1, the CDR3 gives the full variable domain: DGGITQSPKYLFRKEGQNVTLSCEQNLNHDAMYWYRQDPGQGLRLIYYSQIVNDFQKGDIAEGYSVSREKKESFPLTVTSAQKNPTAFYLCASSWGVNEQFFGPGTRLTVL.

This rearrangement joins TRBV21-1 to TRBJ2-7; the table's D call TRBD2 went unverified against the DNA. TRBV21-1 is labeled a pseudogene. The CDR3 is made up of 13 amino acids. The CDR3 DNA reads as TGTGCCAGGGAACAGGACTACTCCTACGAGCAGTACTTC. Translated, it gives CAREQDYSYEQYF.

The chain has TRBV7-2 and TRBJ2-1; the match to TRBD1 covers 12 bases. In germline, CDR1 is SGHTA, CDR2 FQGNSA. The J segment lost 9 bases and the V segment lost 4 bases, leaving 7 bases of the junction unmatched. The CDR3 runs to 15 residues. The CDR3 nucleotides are TGTGCCAGCAGCTCGCTGGGACAGGGGGCCTGTGAGCAGTTCTTC. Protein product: CASSSLGQGACEQFF.

The CDR3 coding sequence is TGCAGTGCTAGAGATCTGGCATCAGAGTACTTC. This codes for CSARDLASEYF. The chain combines TRBV20-1 with TRBJ2-7; D is ambiguous. Trimming took 0 bases from V and 11 from J, leaving 11 bases between them. From germline, CDR1 is DFQATT and CDR2 SNEGSKA (reference sequence). This CDR3 is built from 11 residues.

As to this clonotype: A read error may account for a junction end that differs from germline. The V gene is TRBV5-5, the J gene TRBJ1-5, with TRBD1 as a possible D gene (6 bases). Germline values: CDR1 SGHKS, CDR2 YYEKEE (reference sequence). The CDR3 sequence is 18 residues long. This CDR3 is CASNLVPGGFGGNQPQHF. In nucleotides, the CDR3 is TGTGCCAGCAACTTGGTCCCCGGGGGCTTCGGGGGCAATCAGCCCCAGCATTTT.

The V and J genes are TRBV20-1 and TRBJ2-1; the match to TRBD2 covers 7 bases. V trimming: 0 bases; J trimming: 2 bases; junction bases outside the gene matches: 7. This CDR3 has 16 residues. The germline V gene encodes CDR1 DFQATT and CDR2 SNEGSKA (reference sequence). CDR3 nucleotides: TGCAGTGCTAGAGATCATCGTCTAGCGGCCTACAATGAGCAGTTCTTC. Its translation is CSARDHRLAAYNEQFF.

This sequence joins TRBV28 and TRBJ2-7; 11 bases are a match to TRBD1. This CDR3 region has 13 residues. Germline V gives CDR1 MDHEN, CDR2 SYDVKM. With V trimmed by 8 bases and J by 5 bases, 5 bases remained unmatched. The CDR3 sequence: CASRGQGVHEQYF. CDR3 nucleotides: TGTGCCAGCCGGGGACAGGGGGTCCACGAGCAGTACTTC.

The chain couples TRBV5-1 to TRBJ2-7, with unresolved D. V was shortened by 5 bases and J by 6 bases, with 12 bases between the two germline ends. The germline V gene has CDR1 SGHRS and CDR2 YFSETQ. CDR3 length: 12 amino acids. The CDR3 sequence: CASRNFKAEQYV. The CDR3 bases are TGCGCCAGCAGAAATTTTAAGGCCGAGCAGTACGTC.

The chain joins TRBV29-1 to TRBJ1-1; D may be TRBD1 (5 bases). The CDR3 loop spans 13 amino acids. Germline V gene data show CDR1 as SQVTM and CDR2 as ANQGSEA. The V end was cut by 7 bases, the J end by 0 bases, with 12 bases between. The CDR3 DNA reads TGCAGCGGGGGGACGTACATGAACACTGAAGCTTTCTTT. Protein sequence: CSGGTYMNTEAFF.

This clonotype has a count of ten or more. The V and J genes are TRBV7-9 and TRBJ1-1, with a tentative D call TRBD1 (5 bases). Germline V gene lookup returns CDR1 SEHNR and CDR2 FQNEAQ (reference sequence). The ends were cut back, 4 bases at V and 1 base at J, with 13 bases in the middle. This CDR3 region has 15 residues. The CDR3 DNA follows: TGTGCCAGCAGCTGGTCAGGGATTGAGAACACTGAAGCTTTCTTT. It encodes CASSWSGIENTEAFF. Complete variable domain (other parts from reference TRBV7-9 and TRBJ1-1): DTGVSQNPRHKITKRGQNVTFRCDPISEHNRLYWYRQTLGQGPEFLTYFQNEAQLEKSRLLSDRFSAERPKGSFSTLEIQRTEQGDSAMYLCASSWSGIENTEAFFGQGTRLTVV.

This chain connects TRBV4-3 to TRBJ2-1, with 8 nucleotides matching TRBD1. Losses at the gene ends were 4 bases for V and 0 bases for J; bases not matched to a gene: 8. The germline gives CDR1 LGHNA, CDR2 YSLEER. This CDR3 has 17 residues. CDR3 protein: CASSPSYRGFSYNEQFF. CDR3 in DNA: TGCGCCAGCAGCCCGTCCTACAGGGGGTTCTCCTACAATGAGCAGTTCTTC.

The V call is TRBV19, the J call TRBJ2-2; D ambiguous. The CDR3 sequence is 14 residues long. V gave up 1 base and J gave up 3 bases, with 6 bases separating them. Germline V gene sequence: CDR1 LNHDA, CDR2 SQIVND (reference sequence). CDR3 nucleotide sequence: TGTGCCAGTAGTATAGTTCAGCACACCGGGGAGCTGTTTTTT. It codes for CASSIVQHTGELFF.

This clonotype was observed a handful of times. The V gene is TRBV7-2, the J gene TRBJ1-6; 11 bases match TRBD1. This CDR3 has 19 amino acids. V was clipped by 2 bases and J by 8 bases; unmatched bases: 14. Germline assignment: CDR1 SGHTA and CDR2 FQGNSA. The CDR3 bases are TGTGCCAGCAGCTTACCTGGACAGGGGGCCAGAGGCTACTATTCACCCCTCCACTTT. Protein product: CASSLPGQGARGYYSPLHF.

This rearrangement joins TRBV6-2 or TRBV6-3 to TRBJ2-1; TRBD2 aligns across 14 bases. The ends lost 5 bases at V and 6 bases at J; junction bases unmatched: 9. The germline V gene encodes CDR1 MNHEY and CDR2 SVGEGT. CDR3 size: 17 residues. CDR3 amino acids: CASSTSGTSGGPNEQFF. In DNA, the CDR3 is TGTGCCAGCAGTACCAGTGGGACTAGCGGGGGACCCAATGAGCAGTTCTTC.

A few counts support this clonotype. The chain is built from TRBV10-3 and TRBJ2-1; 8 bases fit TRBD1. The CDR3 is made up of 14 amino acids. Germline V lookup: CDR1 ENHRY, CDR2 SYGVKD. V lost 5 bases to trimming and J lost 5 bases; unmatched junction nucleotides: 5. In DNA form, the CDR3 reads TGTGCCATCAGTCCGGGACAGGTGAACAATGAGCAGTTCTTC. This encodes CAISPGQVNNEQFF.

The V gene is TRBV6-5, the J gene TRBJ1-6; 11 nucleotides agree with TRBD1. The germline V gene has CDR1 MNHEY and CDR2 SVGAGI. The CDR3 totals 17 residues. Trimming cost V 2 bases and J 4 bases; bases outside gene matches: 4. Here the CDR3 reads CASSYHGQGAYNSPLHF. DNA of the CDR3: TGTGCCAGCAGTTACCACGGACAGGGGGCGTATAATTCACCCCTCCACTTT.

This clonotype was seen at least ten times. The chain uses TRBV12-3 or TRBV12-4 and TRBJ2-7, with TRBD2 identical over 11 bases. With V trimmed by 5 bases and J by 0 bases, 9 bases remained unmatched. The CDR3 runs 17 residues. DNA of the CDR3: TGTGCCAGCAGTACCAATAGACTAGCGGGGACCTCCTACGAGCAGTACTTC. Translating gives CASSTNRLAGTSYEQYF.

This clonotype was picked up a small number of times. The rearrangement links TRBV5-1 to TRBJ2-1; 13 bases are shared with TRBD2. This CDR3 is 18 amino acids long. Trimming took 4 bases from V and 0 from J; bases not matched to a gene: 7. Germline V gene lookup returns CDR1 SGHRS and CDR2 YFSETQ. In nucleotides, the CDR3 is TGCGCCAGCAGCGAGGGACTAGCGGGATGGAGCTCCTACAATGAGCAGTTCTTC. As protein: CASSEGLAGWSSYNEQFF.

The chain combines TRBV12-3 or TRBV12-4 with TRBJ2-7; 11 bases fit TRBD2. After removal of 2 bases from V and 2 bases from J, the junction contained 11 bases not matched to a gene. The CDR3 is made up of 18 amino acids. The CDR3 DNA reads TGTGCCAGCAGTTTAAGAGGTTTAGCGGGAGGGCCCACCTACGAGCAGTACGTC. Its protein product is CASSLRGLAGGPTYEQYV.

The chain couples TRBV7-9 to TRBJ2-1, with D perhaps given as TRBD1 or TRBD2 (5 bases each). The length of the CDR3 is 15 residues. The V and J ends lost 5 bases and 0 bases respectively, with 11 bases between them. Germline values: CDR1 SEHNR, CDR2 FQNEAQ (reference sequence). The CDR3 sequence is CASSGDAHSYNEQFF. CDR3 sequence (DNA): TGTGCCAGCAGCGGGGACGCCCACTCCTACAATGAGCAGTTCTTC.

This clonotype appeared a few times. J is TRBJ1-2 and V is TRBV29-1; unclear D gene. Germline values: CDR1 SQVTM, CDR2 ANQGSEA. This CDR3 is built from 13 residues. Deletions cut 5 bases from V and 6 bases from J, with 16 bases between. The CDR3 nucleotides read TGCAGCGTTCCGACGGAAAGAGGAGATGGCTACACCTTC. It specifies CSVPTERGDGYTF.

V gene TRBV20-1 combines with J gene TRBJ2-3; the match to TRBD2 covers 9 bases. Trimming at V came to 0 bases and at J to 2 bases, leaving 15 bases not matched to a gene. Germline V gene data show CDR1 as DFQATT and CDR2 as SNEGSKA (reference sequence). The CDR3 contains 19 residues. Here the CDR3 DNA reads TGCAGTGCTAGAGATTGGGGGGGGTTCGGCGGGAGGGCCACAGATACGCAGTATTTT. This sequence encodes CSARDWGGFGGRATDTQYF.

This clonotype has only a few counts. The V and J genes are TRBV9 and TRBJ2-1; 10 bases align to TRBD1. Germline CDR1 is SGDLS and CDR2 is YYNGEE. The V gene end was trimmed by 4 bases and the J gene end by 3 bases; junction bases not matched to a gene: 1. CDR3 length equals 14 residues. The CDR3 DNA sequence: TGTGCCAGCAGCTGGACAGGGGGCTACAATGAGCAGTTCTTC. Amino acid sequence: CASSWTGGYNEQFF.

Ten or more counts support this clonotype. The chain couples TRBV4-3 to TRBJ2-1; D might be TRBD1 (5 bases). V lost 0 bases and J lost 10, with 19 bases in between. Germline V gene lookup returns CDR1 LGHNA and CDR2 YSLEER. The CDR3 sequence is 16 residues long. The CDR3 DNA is TGCGCCAGCAGCCAAGAAAGGGGCTCGGGTCGGCGGGAGCAGTTCTTC. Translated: CASSQERGSGRREQFF.

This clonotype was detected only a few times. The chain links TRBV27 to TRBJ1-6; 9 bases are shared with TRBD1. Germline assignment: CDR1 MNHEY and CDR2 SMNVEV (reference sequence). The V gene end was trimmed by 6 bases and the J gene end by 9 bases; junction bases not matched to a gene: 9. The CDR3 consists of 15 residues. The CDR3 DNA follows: TGTGCCAGCAGAGTTCCCGGGACAGGGTCTTCACCCCTCCACTTT. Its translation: CASRVPGTGSSPLHF.

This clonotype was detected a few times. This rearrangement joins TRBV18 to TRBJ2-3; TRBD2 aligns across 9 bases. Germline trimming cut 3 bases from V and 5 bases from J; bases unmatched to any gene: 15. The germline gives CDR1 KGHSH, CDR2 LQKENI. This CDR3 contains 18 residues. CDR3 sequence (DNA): TGTGCCAGCTCACCGCTGCTCTCGACTAGCGGATTGCAAGATACGCAGTATTTT. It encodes CASSPLLSTSGLQDTQYF.

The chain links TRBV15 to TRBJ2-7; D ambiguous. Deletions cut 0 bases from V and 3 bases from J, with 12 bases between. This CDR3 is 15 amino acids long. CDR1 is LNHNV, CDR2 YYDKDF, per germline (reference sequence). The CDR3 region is CATSRDYAGRYEQYV. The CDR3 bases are TGTGCCACCAGCAGAGATTATGCAGGCCGCTACGAGCAGTACGTC.

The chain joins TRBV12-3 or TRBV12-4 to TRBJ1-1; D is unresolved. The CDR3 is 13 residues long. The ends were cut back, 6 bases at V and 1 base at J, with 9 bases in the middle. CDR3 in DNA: TGTGCCAGCAGAAAGACGGCGAACACTGAAGCTTTCTTT. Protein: CASRKTANTEAFF.